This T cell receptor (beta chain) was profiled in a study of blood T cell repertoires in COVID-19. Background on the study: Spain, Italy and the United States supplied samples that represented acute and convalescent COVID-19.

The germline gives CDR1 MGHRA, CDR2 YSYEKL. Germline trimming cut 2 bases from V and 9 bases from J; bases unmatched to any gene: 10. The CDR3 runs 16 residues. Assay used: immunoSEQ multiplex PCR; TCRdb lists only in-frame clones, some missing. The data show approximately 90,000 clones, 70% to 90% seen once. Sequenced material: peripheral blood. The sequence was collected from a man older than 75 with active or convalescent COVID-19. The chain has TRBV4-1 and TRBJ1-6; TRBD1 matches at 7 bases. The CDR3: CASSQRAGQDGSPLHF. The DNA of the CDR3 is TGCGCCAGCAGCCAAAGGGCCGGACAGGACGGTTCACCCCTCCACTTT.